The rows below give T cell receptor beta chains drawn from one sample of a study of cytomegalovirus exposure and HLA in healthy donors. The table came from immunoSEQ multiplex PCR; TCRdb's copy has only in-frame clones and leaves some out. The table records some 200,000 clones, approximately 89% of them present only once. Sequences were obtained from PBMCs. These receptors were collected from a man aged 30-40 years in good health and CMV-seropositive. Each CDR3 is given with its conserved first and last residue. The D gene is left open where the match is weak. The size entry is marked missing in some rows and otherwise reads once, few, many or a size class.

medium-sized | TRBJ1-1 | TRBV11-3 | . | CASRERGNTEAFF | TGTGCCAGCAGGGAGCGGGGGAACACTGAAGCTTTCTTT
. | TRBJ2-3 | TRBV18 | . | CASSPNHQAGTDTQYF | TGTGCCAGCTCACCAAACCACCAGGCTGGCACAGATACGCAGTATTTT
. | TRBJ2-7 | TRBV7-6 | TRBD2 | CASSQTSGRAVGPNEQYF | TGTGCCAGCAGCCAGACTAGCGGGAGGGCTGTGGGGCCTAACGAGCAGTACTTC
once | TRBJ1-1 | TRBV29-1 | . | CSARGWDTEAFF | TGCAGCGCCAGGGGTTGGGACACTGAAGCTTTCTTT
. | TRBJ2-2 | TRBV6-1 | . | CASSVSGTGELFF | TGTGCCAGCAGTGTATCAGGAACCGGGGAGCTGTTTTTT
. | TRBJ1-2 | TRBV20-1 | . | CSGDNYGYTF | TGCAGTGGTGATAACTATGGCTACACCTTC
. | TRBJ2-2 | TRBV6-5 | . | CASSYSGRVAGELFF | TGTGCCAGCAGTTACTCGGGTAGGGTCGCCGGGGAGCTGTTTTTT
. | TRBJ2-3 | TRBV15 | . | CATSRVREHRTDTQYF | TGTGCCACCAGCAGAGTAAGGGAGCATCGCACAGATACGCAGTATTTT
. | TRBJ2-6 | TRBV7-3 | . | CASSARLRLQSRANVLTF | TGTGCCAGCAGCGCACGATTACGCTTACAAAGTCGGGCCAACGTCCTGACTTTC
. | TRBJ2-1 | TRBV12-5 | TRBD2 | CASGFNTRGGGIYNEQFF | TGTGCTAGTGGTTTTAATACCCGAGGCGGGGGGATTTACAATGAGCAGTTCTTC
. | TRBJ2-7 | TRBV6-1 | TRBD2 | CASSEVSTAGHEQYF | TGTGCCAGCAGTGAAGTGTCGACAGCGGGACACGAGCAGTACTTC
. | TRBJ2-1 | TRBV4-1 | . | CASSQDTYNEQFF | TGCGCCAGCAGCCAAGACACCTACAATGAGCAGTTCTTC
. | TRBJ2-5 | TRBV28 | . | CASKGGGSQETQYF | TGTGCGAGCAAAGGGGGGGGATCTCAAGAGACCCAGTACTTC
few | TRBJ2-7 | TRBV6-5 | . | CASSYVWGTRGYEQYF | TGTGCCAGCAGTTACGTATGGGGGACCAGAGGTTACGAGCAGTACTTC
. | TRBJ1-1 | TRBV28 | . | CASSRKGTILREAFF | TGTGCCAGCAGCCGGAAAGGAACCATATTGAGGGAAGCTTTCTTT
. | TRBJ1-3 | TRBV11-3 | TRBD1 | CASSYGQGLNTGNTIYF | TGTGCCAGCAGCTACGGACAGGGGTTGAACACCGGAAACACCATATATTTT
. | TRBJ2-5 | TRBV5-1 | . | CASSLVTQETQYF | TGCGCCAGCAGCTTGGTCACCCAAGAGACCCAGTACTTC
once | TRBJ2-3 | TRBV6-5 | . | CASRHTGDTQYF | TGTGCCAGCAGGCACACCGGAGATACGCAGTATTTT
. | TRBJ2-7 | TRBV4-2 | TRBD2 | CASSQDLGGNFYEQYF | TGTGCCAGCAGCCAAGATCTCGGGGGGAATTTTTACGAGCAGTACTTC
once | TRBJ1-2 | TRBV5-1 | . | CASSAEGRTSNYGYTF | TGCGCCAGCAGCGCTGAAGGACGGACCTCTAACTATGGCTACACCTTC
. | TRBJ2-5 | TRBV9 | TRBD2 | CASSSSLAGVETQYF | TGTGCCAGCAGCTCCAGTCTAGCGGGGGTAGAGACCCAGTACTTC
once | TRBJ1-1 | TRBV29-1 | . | CSVEQGGNTEAFF | TGCAGCGTTGAACAGGGAGGAAACACTGAAGCTTTCTTT
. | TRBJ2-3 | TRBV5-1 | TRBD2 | CASSWGLAGAADTQYF | TGCGCCAGCAGCTGGGGACTAGCGGGAGCCGCAGATACGCAGTATTTT
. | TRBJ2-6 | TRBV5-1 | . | CASSSPQSSGANVLTF | TGCGCCAGCAGCTCGCCTCAGAGCTCTGGGGCCAACGTCCTGACTTTC
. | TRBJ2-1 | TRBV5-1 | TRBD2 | CASSFSGGENNEQFF | TGCGCCAGCAGCTTTAGCGGGGGGGAGAACAATGAGCAGTTCTTC
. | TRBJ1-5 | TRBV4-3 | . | CASSQLTGRQPQHF | TGCGCCAGCAGCCAATTGACAGGAAGGCAGCCCCAGCATTTT